The clone carrying this T cell receptor beta chain was found a few times. Its target is unknown. The data stem from a study of T cells after yellow fever vaccination. General study points: The booster saw the reappearance of most primary-vaccination clones (about 95% CD4, 80% to 90% CD8).

Germline CDR1 MGHRA, CDR2 YSYEKL. Trimming removed 3 bases from V and 1 base from J, with 18 bases in between. The CDR3 is made up of 17 amino acids. A 5'RACE template-switching step, the method used to make TCR cDNA, added a universal primer site and UMIs. TCRdb used MiXCR to reprocess the 5' RACE reads, holding one entry per CDR3 protein. This sample carries around 68,000 distinct CDR3 sequences, around 7.9% of them seen once, and the ten largest clones take roughly 29%. V is TRBV4-1 and J is TRBJ1-1, with D unclear. This specimen was CD8+ T cells sorted from PBMCs, taken roughly 10 days after the first yellow fever vaccination. This sequence was found in a man aged 18 to 29 who received the YFV17D yellow fever vaccine. DNA for the CDR3: TGCGCCAGCAGCCATCAATTTGATCAGGCTCGGAACACTGAAGCTTTCTTT. Its translation is CASSHQFDQARNTEAFF.